The rows below give T cell receptor beta chains drawn from one sample of a study of metastatic and nonmetastatic thyroid tumors. TCRdb re-clonotyped the PCR reads through MiXCR. The top ten hold 8% to 10% of the sample, which has 40,000 or so clones, around 26% seen once. The sequenced sample was blood. The receptor source for this set is a female donor with papillary thyroid cancer or a benign thyroid nodule (not recorded which). Some clones in this sample may be carry-over from other donors' samples. Each CDR3 is given with its conserved first and last residue. The D gene is left open where the match is weak. The size entry is marked missing in some rows and otherwise reads once, few, many or a size class.

clone size: .
V gene: TRBV7-2
D gene: .
J gene: TRBJ2-7
CDR3 protein: CASSISGMGRWEQYF
CDR3 DNA: TGTGCCAGCAGCATCTCAGGGATGGGGAGGTGGGAGCAGTACTTC

clone size: .
V gene: TRBV6-1
D gene: .
J gene: TRBJ2-3
CDR3 protein: CASTPASGTDTQYF
CDR3 DNA: TGTGCCAGCACCCCAGCTAGCGGCACAGATACGCAGTATTTT

clone size: many
V gene: TRBV9
D gene: .
J gene: TRBJ2-1
CDR3 protein: CASSVDRWGYNEQFF
CDR3 DNA: TGTGCCAGCAGCGTAGATAGGTGGGGTTACAATGAGCAGTTCTTC

clone size: .
V gene: TRBV11-1
D gene: TRBD2
J gene: TRBJ2-1
CDR3 protein: CASSPLGGSRYEQFF
CDR3 DNA: TGTGCCAGCAGCCCCCTTGGCGGGAGTAGATATGAGCAGTTCTTC

clone size: few
V gene: TRBV19
D gene: .
J gene: TRBJ1-4
CDR3 protein: CASSMGEKLFF
CDR3 DNA: TGTGCCAGTAGTATGGGAGAAAAACTGTTTTTT

clone size: medium-sized
V gene: TRBV6-1
D gene: .
J gene: TRBJ1-1
CDR3 protein: CASSPKIWNTEAFF
CDR3 DNA: TGTGCCAGCAGCCCCAAGATTTGGAACACTGAAGCTTTCTTT

clone size: many
V gene: TRBV9
D gene: .
J gene: TRBJ1-3
CDR3 protein: CASSARGNPSGNTIYF
CDR3 DNA: TGTGCCAGCAGCGCCCGGGGGAACCCCTCTGGAAACACCATATATTTT

clone size: .
V gene: TRBV6-1
D gene: .
J gene: TRBJ2-2
CDR3 protein: CASSPPRDRRAGELFF
CDR3 DNA: TGTGCCAGCAGTCCACCGCGGGATCGAAGGGCCGGGGAGCTGTTTTTT

clone size: medium-sized
V gene: TRBV6-6
D gene: .
J gene: TRBJ2-2
CDR3 protein: CASRTYEGSLFDTGELFF
CDR3 DNA: TGTGCCAGCAGAACGTACGAGGGTTCCCTCTTTGACACCGGGGAGCTGTTTTTT

clone size: .
V gene: TRBV27
D gene: .
J gene: TRBJ1-3
CDR3 protein: CADPSCTIYF
CDR3 DNA: TGTGCAGACCCCTCCTGTACCATATATTTT

clone size: many
V gene: TRBV6-1
D gene: .
J gene: TRBJ1-1
CDR3 protein: CASREGRPDTEAFF
CDR3 DNA: TGTGCCAGCAGAGAAGGCAGGCCCGACACTGAAGCTTTCTTT

clone size: many
V gene: TRBV5-4
D gene: .
J gene: TRBJ2-3
CDR3 protein: CASSQDGLNTQYF
CDR3 DNA: TGTGCCAGCAGCCAGGATGGACTCAATACGCAGTATTTT

clone size: few
V gene: TRBV28
D gene: TRBD1
J gene: TRBJ1-2
CDR3 protein: CASIAEGTGGVYTF
CDR3 DNA: TGTGCCAGCATCGCCGAGGGGACAGGGGGTGTCTACACCTTC

clone size: many
V gene: TRBV9
D gene: .
J gene: TRBJ1-3
CDR3 protein: CASTDPSGNTIYF
CDR3 DNA: TGTGCCAGCACGGATCCCTCTGGAAACACCATATATTTT

clone size: .
V gene: TRBV7-8
D gene: TRBD1
J gene: TRBJ1-5
CDR3 protein: CASSIRDSVYQPQHF
CDR3 DNA: TGTGCCAGCAGCATCAGGGACAGTGTGTATCAGCCCCAGCATTTT

clone size: .
V gene: TRBV28
D gene: TRBD1
J gene: TRBJ1-5
CDR3 protein: CAGNSGTDYQPQHF
CDR3 DNA: TGTGCCGGCAACTCCGGGACAGACTATCAACCCCAGCATTTT

clone size: many
V gene: TRBV5-6
D gene: TRBD1
J gene: TRBJ1-3
CDR3 protein: CASGSGTGGLFTGNTIYF
CDR3 DNA: TGTGCCAGCGGCTCCGGGACAGGGGGCCTCTTTACTGGAAACACCATATATTTT

clone size: few
V gene: TRBV28
D gene: .
J gene: TRBJ1-6
CDR3 protein: CASSPGPYGSPLHF
CDR3 DNA: TGTGCCAGCAGTCCCGGACCATATGGCTCACCCCTCCACTTT

clone size: many
V gene: TRBV13
D gene: .
J gene: TRBJ2-5
CDR3 protein: CASSSSVGETQYF
CDR3 DNA: TGTGCCAGCAGCTCGAGTGTCGGGGAGACCCAGTACTTC

clone size: .
V gene: TRBV7-2
D gene: TRBD2
J gene: TRBJ2-7
CDR3 protein: CASSLANSGGTSSYEQYF
CDR3 DNA: TGTGCCAGCAGCTTAGCTAATAGCGGGGGTACGAGCTCCTACGAGCAGTACTTC

clone size: few
V gene: TRBV12-3/TRBV12-4
D gene: .
J gene: TRBJ1-1
CDR3 protein: CASSLVGKLITEAFF
CDR3 DNA: TGTGCCAGCAGTTTGGTTGGGAAGTTAATAACTGAAGCTTTCTTT

clone size: many
V gene: TRBV15
D gene: .
J gene: TRBJ2-6
CDR3 protein: CATSPQGQGSGANVLTF
CDR3 DNA: TGTGCCACCAGCCCTCAGGGCCAGGGCTCTGGGGCCAACGTCCTGACTTTC

clone size: many
V gene: TRBV6-1
D gene: TRBD1
J gene: TRBJ2-5
CDR3 protein: CASRQGGETQYF
CDR3 DNA: TGTGCCAGCCGACAGGGGGGAGAGACCCAGTACTTC

clone size: many
V gene: TRBV2
D gene: .
J gene: TRBJ2-2
CDR3 protein: CASSQIGRNTGELFF
CDR3 DNA: TGTGCCAGCTCCCAAATCGGCAGGAACACCGGGGAGCTGTTTTTT

clone size: many
V gene: TRBV5-1
D gene: TRBD1
J gene: TRBJ2-5
CDR3 protein: CASSLGDQGAGLETQYF
CDR3 DNA: TGCGCCAGCAGCTTGGGGGACCAGGGGGCGGGACTCGAGACCCAGTACTTC

clone size: .
V gene: TRBV6-1
D gene: TRBD1
J gene: TRBJ1-2
CDR3 protein: CASSLGQGRSYGYTF
CDR3 DNA: TGTGCCAGCAGTTTAGGACAGGGAAGGTCATATGGCTACACCTTC

clone size: many
V gene: TRBV3-1
D gene: .
J gene: TRBJ2-1
CDR3 protein: CASSLATGPNNEQFF
CDR3 DNA: TGTGCCAGCAGCCTAGCGACGGGACCAAACAATGAGCAGTTCTTC

clone size: many
V gene: TRBV7-2
D gene: .
J gene: TRBJ2-2
CDR3 protein: CASSLAPGGELFF
CDR3 DNA: TGTGCCAGCAGCTTAGCGCCCGGCGGGGAGCTGTTTTTT

clone size: few
V gene: TRBV6-1
D gene: .
J gene: TRBJ1-6
CDR3 protein: CATRNIAFGHNSPLHF
CDR3 DNA: TGTGCCACCCGAAATATCGCGTTCGGTCATAATTCACCCCTCCACTTT

clone size: .
V gene: TRBV11-2
D gene: TRBD2
J gene: TRBJ2-7
CDR3 protein: CASSFDPGLAGYHEQYF
CDR3 DNA: TGTGCCAGCAGTTTTGACCCGGGACTAGCGGGATATCACGAGCAGTACTTC

clone size: .
V gene: TRBV11-1
D gene: TRBD1
J gene: TRBJ2-3
CDR3 protein: CASILGNSRGTDTHYF
CDR3 DNA: TGTGCCAGCATCTTAGGAAACAGCAGGGGGACAGATACGCATTATTTT

clone size: few
V gene: TRBV25-1
D gene: .
J gene: TRBJ2-7
CDR3 protein: CASSEGMGVGEQYF
CDR3 DNA: TGTGCCAGCAGTGAGGGGATGGGAGTTGGGGAGCAGTACTTC

clone size: .
V gene: TRBV4-2
D gene: TRBD1
J gene: TRBJ2-6
CDR3 protein: CASSQAGQGLSGANVLTF
CDR3 DNA: TGTGCCAGCAGCCAAGCGGGACAGGGATTGTCTGGGGCCAACGTCCTGACTTTC

clone size: many
V gene: TRBV29-1
D gene: .
J gene: TRBJ2-5
CDR3 protein: CSARDGRETQYF
CDR3 DNA: TGCAGCGCCCGGGACGGAAGAGAGACCCAGTACTTC

clone size: .
V gene: TRBV4-1
D gene: .
J gene: TRBJ1-6
CDR3 protein: CASSQDPGLINSPLHF
CDR3 DNA: TGCGCCAGCAGCCAAGATCCTGGGCTCATAAATTCACCCCTCCACTTT

clone size: many
V gene: TRBV19
D gene: .
J gene: TRBJ2-5
CDR3 protein: CASSIVGGGGETQYF
CDR3 DNA: TGTGCCAGTAGTATAGTAGGGGGCGGGGGAGAGACCCAGTACTTC

clone size: .
V gene: TRBV27
D gene: .
J gene: TRBJ2-7
CDR3 protein: CASSSTAFYEQYF
CDR3 DNA: TGTGCCAGCAGTTCTACAGCCTTCTACGAGCAGTACTTC

clone size: .
V gene: TRBV5-4
D gene: .
J gene: TRBJ2-2
CDR3 protein: CASSQGMAPGELFF
CDR3 DNA: TGTGCCAGCAGCCAGGGAATGGCCCCCGGGGAGCTGTTTTTT

clone size: .
V gene: TRBV20-1
D gene: .
J gene: TRBJ2-3
CDR3 protein: CSARYPGTGYTQYF
CDR3 DNA: TGCAGTGCTAGATATCCGGGAACAGGGTATACGCAGTATTTT

clone size: .
V gene: TRBV7-2
D gene: TRBD1
J gene: TRBJ2-5
CDR3 protein: CASSPLGQGSGETQYF
CDR3 DNA: TGTGCCAGCAGCCCATTGGGACAGGGGTCTGGAGAGACCCAGTACTTC

clone size: many
V gene: TRBV11-2
D gene: TRBD2
J gene: TRBJ2-1
CDR3 protein: CASREREYEQFF
CDR3 DNA: TGTGCCAGCAGGGAGCGGGAGTATGAGCAGTTCTTC

clone size: .
V gene: TRBV2
D gene: .
J gene: TRBJ2-4
CDR3 protein: CASSSWQAVTHIQYF
CDR3 DNA: TGTGCCAGCAGTAGTTGGCAGGCGGTCACGCACATTCAGTACTTC

clone size: .
V gene: TRBV12-3/TRBV12-4
D gene: .
J gene: TRBJ2-1
CDR3 protein: CASIAGSLLYNEQFF
CDR3 DNA: TGTGCCAGCATTGCCGGGTCCTTGCTGTACAATGAGCAGTTCTTC

clone size: once
V gene: TRBV5-1
D gene: TRBD2
J gene: TRBJ2-2
CDR3 protein: CASRGSAGAPTGELFF
CDR3 DNA: TGCGCCAGTCGGGGATCGGCGGGAGCTCCCACCGGGGAGCTGTTTTTT